These 5 T cell receptor beta chains came from one sample sequenced in a study of regulatory T cells in long-lasting Graves disease. Arm-PCR of CDR3 regions and iRepertoire HTBI primers were the basis on which TCR beta libraries were built. Each CDR3 protein gets one entry after TCRdb re-called the multiplex PCR reads with MiXCR. The sample has approximately 390,000 distinct CDR3 sequences, about 17% seen once. Described time point: newly diagnosed GD, antithyroid drugs for less than 3 months. The TCR library was prepared using RNA isolated from PBMCs. The same specimen was also included in a second study, on T cells in Graves' hyperthyroidism and ophthalmopathy.

The specimen comprised peripheral blood mononuclear cells (PBMCs), sampled at new diagnosis, from a patient treated with antithyroid drugs. These receptors were obtained from a woman between 18 and 29 years old with Graves disease.

This clonotype was counted ten times or more. V is TRBV27 and J is TRBJ2-3; 7 nucleotides align to TRBD2. Germline lookup yields CDR1 MNHEY and CDR2 SMNVEV (reference sequence). The CDR3 length is 18 residues. With V trimmed by 8 bases and J by 0 bases, 17 bases remained unmatched. The CDR3 sequence: CASSTVAGFFSSTDTQYF. The CDR3 nucleotides are TGTGCCAGCTCAACGGTAGCGGGCTTTTTCTCTAGCACAGATACGCAGTATTTT.

This clonotype was found many times. The chain links TRBV7-9 to TRBJ2-1; D perhaps matches TRBD2 (6 bases). Germline values: CDR1 SEHNR, CDR2 FQNEAQ (reference sequence). Trimming pared 2 bases from V and 0 bases from J, leaving 11 bases between. This CDR3 has 16 residues. This CDR3 is CASSLIAASSYNEQFF. As DNA, the CDR3 is TGTGCCAGCAGCTTAATAGCGGCTAGCTCCTACAATGAGCAGTTCTTC.

V and J are TRBV2 and TRBJ2-7; no firm D call. The CDR3 has 14 amino acids. The germline V gene encodes CDR1 SNHLY and CDR2 FYNNEI. V was cut by 5 bases and J by 2 bases, with 13 bases left in between. The CDR3 region is CASSIIPDAYEQYF. The CDR3 nucleotides are TGTGCCAGCAGTATCATTCCGGATGCCTACGAGCAGTACTTC.

The sample holds many counts of this clonotype. This rearrangement joins TRBV10-2 to TRBJ2-3; TRBD2 agrees at 8 bases. The germline CDR1 and CDR2 sequences are WSHSY and SAAADI. CDR3 length: 17 amino acids. The ends lost 4 bases at V and 2 bases at J; junction bases unmatched: 11. As DNA, the CDR3 is TGCGCCAGCAGTGTCTCGACCTTTAGCGGGGACACAGATACGCAGTATTTT. Amino acid sequence: CASSVSTFSGDTDTQYF.

This chain links TRBV6-1 with TRBJ1-6; D ambiguous. V was trimmed by 8 bases and J by 5 bases, leaving 10 bases between them. This CDR3 is built from 13 residues. The germline V gene encodes CDR1 MNHNS and CDR2 SASEGT. The CDR3 reads CASCTENNSPLHF. The CDR3 coding sequence is TGTGCCAGCTGTACAGAGAATAATTCACCCCTCCACTTT.